One and the same sample provided the 22 T cell receptor beta chains below, sequenced in a study of blood T cell repertoires in COVID-19. The protocol was immunoSEQ multiplex PCR, while the TCRdb copy is restricted to in-frame clones and leaves out a portion. The table records a few hundred thousand clones, about 85% of them present only once. Sequencing was carried out using PBMCs or T cells enriched from blood (not recorded which). The source of these receptors is a woman between 55 and 75 years old who had recovered from COVID-19.

The chain combines TRBV10-1 with TRBJ1-1; D gene uncertain. Trimming pared 9 bases from V and 4 bases from J, leaving 6 bases between. Germline V gene sequence: CDR1 WNHNN, CDR2 SYGVQD (reference sequence). CDR3 length: 10 residues. CDR3 DNA sequence: TGCGCCAGGAACAGCACTGAAGCTTTCTTT. Its translation is CARNSTEAFF.

This chain links TRBV27 with TRBJ1-4; D not certain. The length of the CDR3 is 14 residues. The ends were cut back, 2 bases at V and 11 bases at J, with 15 bases in the middle. Germline CDR1 MNHEY, CDR2 SMNVEV (reference sequence). CDR3: CASSLPDPGGKLFF. The CDR3 DNA reads TGTGCCAGCAGTTTACCCGACCCCGGCGGGAAACTGTTTTTT.

The chain carries TRBV6-5 and TRBJ1-4; maybe TRBD1 (6 bases). Trimming removed 5 bases from V and 6 bases from J, with 16 bases in between. This CDR3 comprises 15 residues. Germline values: CDR1 MNHEY, CDR2 SVGAGI. The CDR3: CASSIRGGADEKLFF. CDR3 nucleotides: TGTGCCAGCAGTATCCGTGGGGGCGCGGATGAAAAACTGTTTTTT.

The chain couples TRBV4-1 to TRBJ2-3; perhaps TRBD1 as D (6 bases). The CDR3 length is 15 residues. Trimming took 1 base from V and 4 from J, leaving 12 bases between them. Germline CDR1 is MGHRA and CDR2 is YSYEKL. The CDR3 protein is CASSQAAGAPDTQYF. DNA of the CDR3: TGCGCCAGCAGCCAAGCGGCAGGGGCGCCAGATACGCAGTATTTT.

The chain links TRBV5-1 to TRBJ2-1; TRBD2 matches 12 bases. CDR1 SGHRS and CDR2 YFSETQ come from the germline V gene. After removal of 2 bases from V and 3 bases from J, the junction contained 3 bases not matched to a gene. This CDR3 spans 16 amino acids. The CDR3: CASSLLAGGDYNEQFF. Written as DNA, the CDR3 is TGCGCCAGCAGCTTACTAGCGGGGGGAGACTACAATGAGCAGTTCTTC.

Regarding this clone: The sample contains more than one DNA sequence encoding this CDR3. The V call is TRBV4-1, the J call TRBJ2-3, with no clear D. CDR3 size: 11 residues. Between the trimmed V and J ends, which lost 4 bases and 5 bases, there was a span of 4 bases. Germline V gene sequence: CDR1 MGHRA, CDR2 YSYEKL. CDR3 nucleotide sequence: TGCGCCAGCAGCCGAGGAGATACGCAGTATTTT. Its translation is CASSRGDTQYF.

The chain combines TRBV12-3 or TRBV12-4 with TRBJ1-2; D remains unclear. This CDR3 is 13 amino acids long. Trimming took off 6 bases at V and 1 base at J, with 9 bases between the two ends. CDR3 in amino acids: CASRKTSNYGYTF. The CDR3 DNA reads TGTGCCAGCAGGAAGACAAGTAACTATGGCTACACCTTC.

The chain links TRBV5-1 to TRBJ2-3, with 8 bases aligning to TRBD1. CDR1 is SGHRS and CDR2 is YFSETQ in the germline V gene. Trimming took 0 bases from V and 0 from J; bases not matched to a gene: 6. The CDR3 spans 17 residues. The CDR3 coding sequence is TGCGCCAGCAGCTTGGCCTCAGGGGGCTATAGCACAGATACGCAGTATTTT. Encoded protein: CASSLASGGYSTDTQYF.

The V and J genes are TRBV12-3 or TRBV12-4 and TRBJ1-1; 7 nucleotides agree with TRBD1. V trimming: 6 bases; J trimming: 5 bases; junction bases outside the gene matches: 6. This CDR3 spans 13 amino acids. The CDR3 protein is CASSDTGDTEAFF. CDR3 nucleotide sequence: TGTGCCAGCAGCGACACAGGGGATACTGAAGCTTTCTTT.

V gene TRBV30 combines with J gene TRBJ2-4; no reliable D call. The length of the CDR3 is 12 residues. In germline, CDR1 is GTSNPN, CDR2 SVGIG (reference sequence). With 1 base removed from V and 4 bases from J, the gap between germline ends came to 5 bases. The CDR3 spells CAWSAEKNIQYF. The CDR3 coding sequence is TGTGCCTGGAGTGCAGAAAAAAACATTCAGTACTTC. The full variable domain, rest sourced from reference TRBV30 and TRBJ2-4, is SQTIHQWPATLVQPVGSPLSLECTVEGTSNPNLYWYRQAAGRGLQLLFYSVGIGQISSEVPQNLSASRPQDRQFILSSKKLLLSDSGFYLCAWSAEKNIQYFGAGTRLSVL.

The chain uses TRBV6-5 and TRBJ2-5; D gene uncertain. Germline V gene data show CDR1 as MNHEY and CDR2 as SVGAGI. Deletions cut 6 bases from V and 1 base from J, with 15 bases between. The CDR3 loop spans 15 amino acids. The CDR3 loop is CASRSQPNIQETQYF. CDR3 DNA: TGTGCCAGCAGATCACAGCCAAATATCCAAGAGACCCAGTACTTC.

The J gene is TRBJ2-4, the V gene TRBV6-4; 7 bases map to TRBD2. This CDR3 has 15 residues. Per the germline V gene, CDR1 is MRHNA and CDR2 is SNTAGT. The J segment lost 12 bases and the V segment lost 3 bases, leaving 14 bases of the junction unmatched. The CDR3 loop reads CASSESGTTGTAQYF. The CDR3 coding sequence is TGTGCCAGCAGTGAATCTGGGACTACCGGCACCGCTCAGTACTTC.

The chain combines TRBV5-1 with TRBJ1-4, with D possibly TRBD1 on 5 matching bases. V shed 0 bases and J shed 6 bases, with 9 bases lying between them. CDR1 is SGHRS, CDR2 YFSETQ, per germline. This CDR3 region has 14 residues. CDR3 coding DNA: TGCGCCAGCAGCTTGGTAGGAGGGGATGAAAAACTGTTTTTT. This gives the protein CASSLVGGDEKLFF.

The chain uses TRBV6-1 and TRBJ1-2; D not certain. CDR1 and CDR2 (germline): MNHNS, SASEGT. V was clipped by 3 bases and J by 2 bases, with 13 bases between them. The CDR3 extends over 15 amino acids. The CDR3 is CASSDAPPANYGYTF. Written as DNA, the CDR3 is TGTGCCAGCAGTGACGCCCCCCCAGCGAACTATGGCTACACCTTC.

The chain carries TRBV21-1 and TRBJ2-7; the D call of TRBD1 is as the table states it, not checked on the DNA. TRBV21-1 is a pseudogene. The CDR3 has 13 residues. CDR3 protein: CAAAGTGEYEQYV. CDR3 bases: TGTGCCGCCGCCGGGACAGGGGAATACGAGCAGTACGTC.

This chain uses TRBV18 with TRBJ2-3; 14 bases map to TRBD2. With V trimmed by 6 bases and J by 2 bases, 7 bases remained unmatched. The CDR3 runs 17 residues. Germline V lookup: CDR1 KGHSH, CDR2 LQKENI. CDR3 bases: TGTGCCAGCTCTCCCCCGGGACTAGCGGGGGTCACAGATACGCAGTATTTT. Protein product: CASSPPGLAGVTDTQYF.

The chain carries TRBV12-5 and TRBJ2-3, with D tentatively TRBD1 (6 bases). Trimming removed 5 bases from V and 4 bases from J, with 16 bases in between. The length of the CDR3 is 15 residues. In germline, CDR1 is LGHNT, CDR2 FRNRAP. The CDR3 nucleotides are TGTGCTAGTGGTCACGGACAGCCTGGCGCAGATACGCAGTATTTT. It codes for CASGHGQPGADTQYF.

The V and J genes are TRBV5-1 and TRBJ1-1; TRBD1 aligns across 7 bases. The germline gives CDR1 SGHRS, CDR2 YFSETQ. The ends lost 4 bases at V and 0 bases at J; junction bases unmatched: 6. This CDR3 comprises 15 residues. This chain's CDR3 is CASSTWTGLNTEAFF. The CDR3 bases are TGCGCCAGCAGCACCTGGACAGGTCTGAACACTGAAGCTTTCTTT.

The chain links TRBV30 to TRBJ2-3; tentatively, D is TRBD1 (6 bases). The germline V and J ends were trimmed by 0 bases and 6 bases, with 13 bases remaining between them. Germline V gives CDR1 GTSNPN, CDR2 SVGIG (reference sequence). The CDR3 spans 14 residues. This CDR3 reads CAWSVGQGLDTQYF. The CDR3 DNA is TGTGCCTGGAGTGTTGGGCAGGGGCTCGATACGCAGTATTTT.

This chain connects TRBV3-1 (or the pseudogene TRBV3-2) to TRBJ1-2, with TRBD1 identical over 7 bases. V shed 7 bases, J shed 8 bases, and the junction held 10 bases outside the gene matches. Per germline, CDR1 LGHDT and CDR2 YNNKEL (reference sequence). The CDR3 loop spans 13 amino acids. The CDR3 region is CASNTGGGVGYTF. DNA for the CDR3: TGTGCCAGCAACACAGGAGGGGGCGTAGGCTACACCTTC.

This clone was counted a single time. This chain uses TRBV5-1 with TRBJ2-3; perhaps TRBD2 as D (6 bases). This CDR3 is 14 amino acids long. Trimming took 2 bases from V and 6 from J, leaving 13 bases between them. The V gene's germline CDR1 is SGHRS and CDR2 YFSETQ. The CDR3 spells CASSFEGRGDTQYF. As DNA, the CDR3 is TGCGCCAGCAGCTTTGAGGGGCGGGGCGATACGCAGTATTTT.

The V and J genes are TRBV2 and TRBJ1-2, with a tentative D call TRBD1 (5 bases). Per germline, CDR1 SNHLY and CDR2 FYNNEI. Trimming left V 3 bases short and J 7 bases short, with 18 bases between. CDR3 length equals 15 residues. The CDR3 nucleotides read TGTGCCAGCAGTGAGGAGCAGGGTTCGGTATTTGGCTACACCTTC. Translated, it gives CASSEEQGSVFGYTF.